The 9 T cell receptor beta chains given below trace back to one sample, sequenced in a study of blood T cell repertoires in COVID-19. Assay used: immunoSEQ multiplex PCR; TCRdb lists only in-frame clones, some missing. Of 300,000 to 350,000 clones in the sample, around 86% were seen once. The sequenced sample consisted of peripheral blood. All receptors derive from a woman aged 50 to 65 with COVID-19, enrolled during active disease.

This clone was seen only once. V gene TRBV18 combines with J gene TRBJ2-7, with 9 nucleotides matching TRBD1. Germline V lookup: CDR1 KGHSH, CDR2 LQKENI. The ends lost 3 bases at V and 1 base at J; junction bases unmatched: 7. The CDR3 covers 16 residues. The CDR3: CASSPGRDRVSYEQYF. The CDR3 region has the DNA TGTGCCAGCTCACCGGGACGGGACAGGGTTTCCTACGAGCAGTACTTC.

The chain couples TRBV5-1 to TRBJ1-2; a weak D match, TRBD1 (5 bases). Trimming left V 3 bases short and J 3 bases short, with 15 bases between. This CDR3 is built from 15 residues. Germline V gene data show CDR1 as SGHRS and CDR2 as YFSETQ. In DNA form, the CDR3 reads TGCGCCAGCAGCTCGGGCAGGGATCGGGACTATGGCTACACCTTC. Amino acids: CASSSGRDRDYGYTF.

The sample holds a few counts of this clone. The chain links TRBV10-2 to TRBJ1-2, with a tentative D call TRBD1 (5 bases). V was shortened by 8 bases and J by 0 bases, with 7 bases between the two germline ends. The V gene's germline CDR1 is WSHSY and CDR2 SAAADI. The length of the CDR3 is 12 residues. CDR3 in DNA: TGCGCCAGCGACAGAGCTAACTATGGCTACACCTTC. Protein sequence: CASDRANYGYTF.

The chain combines TRBV7-9 with TRBJ2-1, with 11 bases that match TRBD2. Unmatched junction bases numbered 18, after V lost 6 bases and J lost 5 bases. CDR1 is SEHNR and CDR2 is FQNEAQ in the germline V gene (reference sequence). The CDR3 covers 19 residues. CDR3 sequence (DNA): TGTGCCAGCAGACACACCGTTGGAGTAGCGGGAGGGTCGAACAATGAGCAGTTCTTC. Its protein product is CASRHTVGVAGGSNNEQFF.

The gene calls are TRBV18 and TRBJ1-2; 9 positions agree with TRBD1. The CDR3 loop spans 16 amino acids. Trimming at V came to 2 bases and at J to 2 bases, leaving 6 bases not matched to a gene. Germline V gene data show CDR1 as KGHSH and CDR2 as LQKENI. CDR3 protein: CASSPNRGLLNYGYTF. CDR3 nucleotides: TGTGCCAGCTCACCAAACAGGGGGCTATTAAACTATGGCTACACCTTC.

In this sample, this clone turned up once. This chain links TRBV30 with TRBJ2-2, with D possibly matching TRBD2 (5 bases). V lost 0 bases to trimming and J lost 4 bases, with 12 bases between them. This CDR3 region has 15 residues. The germline V gene has CDR1 GTSNPN and CDR2 SVGIG (reference sequence). In nucleotides, the CDR3 is TGTGCCTGGAGTGTAGACGGGGAGCGCACCGGGGAGCTGTTTTTT. Its translation: CAWSVDGERTGELFF.

The DNA of the CDR3 is TGCGCCAGCAGCCAAGACAGGGGTTCTGGAAACACCATATATTTT. It yields the protein CASSQDRGSGNTIYF. The V gene is TRBV4-3, the J gene TRBJ1-3; possibly TRBD1 for D (6 bases). This CDR3 contains 15 residues. Trimming pared 0 bases from V and 1 base from J, leaving 7 bases between. Looked up from germline, CDR1 is LGHNA and CDR2 is YSLEER.

The chain has TRBV28 and TRBJ1-5; 8 bases agree with TRBD1. The CDR3 is 15 amino acids. The germline CDR1 and CDR2 sequences are MDHEN and SYDVKM. V dropped 8 bases and J dropped 3; count of bases not matched to a gene: 9. The CDR3 nucleotides read TGTGCCAGCCAACTCGGACAGGGAAACAATCAGCCCCAGCATTTT. It translates to CASQLGQGNNQPQHF.

V and J are TRBV4-1 and TRBJ1-4; possible D gene TRBD1, 5 bases. V was cut by 0 bases and J by 7 bases, with 18 bases left in between. Germline loops: CDR1 MGHRA, CDR2 YSYEKL. CDR3 size: 17 residues. CDR3 sequence: CASSQDPNRPVGEKLFF. The CDR3 nucleotides read TGCGCCAGCAGCCAAGATCCCAACAGGCCCGTGGGTGAAAAACTGTTTTTT.